The 2 T cell receptor beta chains below were found in one sample sequenced in a study of neurological immune-mediated disorders. MiXCR, run by TCRdb on the 5' RACE reads, gives a single entry per CDR3 protein. The sample yields roughly 60,000 distinct CDR3 sequences, just under 4% seen once. Sequencing input: CD4+ T cells from blood. Source of these receptors: a woman aged 40-49 years with multiple sclerosis.

The sample holds many counts of this clonotype. The chain couples TRBV6-6 to TRBJ2-5, with TRBD1 matching 10 bases. The CDR3 spans 15 residues. Trimming took 5 bases from V and 4 from J; bases not matched to a gene: 7. Germline CDR1 MNHNY, CDR2 SVGAGI (reference sequence). DNA for the CDR3: TGTGCCAGCAGTGACCTGGGACAGGGGAGAGAGACCCAGTACTTC. This gives the protein CASSDLGQGRETQYF.

Many counts were recorded for this clonotype. V is TRBV20-1 and J is TRBJ1-2, with TRBD1 matching over 8 bases. CDR3 length: 12 residues. The V gene's germline CDR1 is DFQATT and CDR2 SNEGSKA (reference sequence). The trim removed 4 bases at V and 3 bases at J, leaving 1 base unmatched. As DNA, the CDR3 is TGCAGTGCTACGGACAGGGACTATGGCTACACCTTC. It translates to CSATDRDYGYTF.